This T cell receptor (beta chain) was observed in a study of control samples from healthy donors and cancer patients. In this sample, this clone turned up a few times. Germline CDR1 reads SGDLS; CDR2 reads YYNGEE. Trimming at V came to 0 bases and at J to 6 bases, leaving 4 bases not matched to a gene. This CDR3 is 16 amino acids long. The data were produced by immunoSEQ multiplex PCR, yet TCRdb's version contains in-frame clones alone and is incomplete. The sample holds 95,000 to 150,000 clones; around 90% are singletons and the top ten take 40%. The rearrangement uses TRBV9 and TRBJ2-2; TRBD1 aligns across 11 bases. What was sequenced was blood. The TCR was taken from a man between 50 and 59 years old in good health. The DNA of the CDR3 is TGTGCCAGCAGCGTAGCTGGGACAGGGGGTTCCGGGGAGCTGTTTTTT. Protein product: CASSVAGTGGSGELFF.